A single sample is the source of the 24 T cell receptor beta chains below, sequenced in a study of blood T cell repertoires in COVID-19. The data were produced by immunoSEQ multiplex PCR, yet TCRdb's version contains in-frame clones alone and is incomplete. The sample includes around 250,000 clones, more than 80% seen only once; the top ten take about 3%. The sample consisted of peripheral blood. The receptors were sampled from a woman aged 25 to 39 with active or convalescent COVID-19.

The V gene is TRBV24-1, the J gene TRBJ2-5; a possible D gene is TRBD1 (5 bases). The CDR3 spans 15 residues. Looked up from germline, CDR1 is KGHDR and CDR2 is SFDVKD. The V and J ends lost 0 bases and 4 bases respectively, with 11 bases between them. The CDR3 loop reads CATSDLRQGIETQYF. The CDR3 bases are TGTGCCACCAGTGATTTGCGTCAGGGTATAGAGACCCAGTACTTC.

V usage is TRBV5-1 and J usage is TRBJ1-2, with 12 positions matching TRBD1. V shed 0 bases, J shed 4 bases, and the junction held 4 bases outside the gene matches. Germline V gives CDR1 SGHRS, CDR2 YFSETQ. There are 16 residues in the CDR3. The CDR3 sequence: CASSLGGTGGGYGYTF. The DNA for the CDR3 is TGCGCCAGCAGCTTGGGCGGGACAGGGGGCGGCTATGGCTACACCTTC.

The J gene is TRBJ1-6, the V gene TRBV30; no definite D call. There are 13 residues in the CDR3. The germline CDR1 and CDR2 sequences are GTSNPN and SVGIG (reference sequence). V was trimmed by 5 bases and J by 9 bases, leaving 14 bases between them. The CDR3 DNA sequence: TGTGCCTGGGGAGGGCGGTCGAGTTCACCCCTCCACTTT. Translated: CAWGGRSSSPLHF. The whole variable domain, filled in from reference TRBV30 and TRBJ1-6, reads SQTIHQWPATLVQPVGSPLSLECTVEGTSNPNLYWYRQAAGRGLQLLFYSVGIGQISSEVPQNLSASRPQDRQFILSSKKLLLSDSGFYLCAWGGRSSSPLHFGNGTRLTVT.

This chain's CDR3 is CASSLYGGTGRSNSPLHF. For the CDR3, the DNA is TGTGCCAGCAGTTTATACGGCGGGACAGGGAGGTCGAATTCACCCCTCCACTTT. The rearrangement uses TRBV27 and TRBJ1-6; 9 nucleotides match TRBD1. The J segment lost 7 bases and the V segment lost 1 base, leaving 11 bases of the junction unmatched. In germline, CDR1 is MNHEY, CDR2 SMNVEV (reference sequence). The CDR3 spans 18 residues.

V usage is TRBV9 and J usage is TRBJ1-1; D call uncertain. Germline CDR1 is SGDLS and CDR2 is YYNGEE. The CDR3 is 14 residues long. Trimming took off 0 bases at V and 10 bases at J, with 16 bases between the two ends. The CDR3 reads CASSVGQWPIPAFF. CDR3 nucleotide sequence: TGTGCCAGCAGCGTAGGCCAGTGGCCGATTCCAGCTTTCTTT.

The chain combines TRBV28 with TRBJ2-7; D possibly corresponds to TRBD2 (5 bases). The CDR3 spans 16 residues. The V gene lost 7 bases and the J gene lost 6 bases, with 25 bases spanning the gap. Germline assignment: CDR1 MDHEN and CDR2 SYDVKM. CDR3 DNA: TGTGCCAGCAAGGGTAAAGTAGTGAGGGCATGGGGCGAGCAGTACTTC. As protein: CASKGKVVRAWGEQYF.

A note on this clone: A junction boundary mismatches the germline segment, possibly from a read error. The gene calls are TRBV7-7 and TRBJ2-1; TRBD1 aligns across 9 bases. The CDR3 has 14 residues. The germline V gene encodes CDR1 SSHAT and CDR2 FNYEAQ (reference sequence). This chain's CDR3 is CASSLGQGYNEQFF. The CDR3 DNA is TGTGCTAGCAGCTTGGGACAGGGTTACAATGAGCAGTTCTTC.

The gene calls are TRBV3-1 (or the pseudogene TRBV3-2) and TRBJ1-2; D might be TRBD1 (6 bases). Trimming took 2 bases from V and 4 from J, leaving 14 bases between them. Germline V gives CDR1 LGHDT, CDR2 YNNKEL (reference sequence). The CDR3 is made up of 15 amino acids. CDR3 protein: CASSQPSTGFYGYTF. CDR3 nucleotide sequence: TGTGCCAGCAGCCAACCTTCGACAGGTTTCTATGGCTACACCTTC.

The chain is built from TRBV27 and TRBJ2-5; D might be TRBD2 (5 bases). The length of the CDR3 is 11 residues. V dropped 4 bases and J dropped 12 bases, with 12 bases sitting between them. The germline V gene has CDR1 MNHEY and CDR2 SMNVEV (reference sequence). Written as DNA, the CDR3 is TGTGCCAGCAGTTACCGGGATCAGGAGTACTTC. Translating gives CASSYRDQEYF.

The V gene is TRBV5-1, the J gene TRBJ2-3; tentatively, D is TRBD2 (5 bases). V dropped 1 base and J dropped 5 bases, with 14 bases sitting between them. The CDR3 covers 15 residues. Germline-derived CDR1 and CDR2 are SGHRS and YFSETQ. The CDR3 sequence: CASSLLGAAGDTQYF. In DNA form, the CDR3 reads TGCGCCAGCAGCTTGTTGGGAGCGGCGGGAGATACGCAGTATTTT.

This chain links TRBV5-6 with TRBJ1-2, with a possible D match to TRBD1 (5 bases). The CDR3 consists of 13 residues. Trimming shortened V by 1 base and J by 6 bases, and 10 bases separated the two germline ends. Looked up from germline, CDR1 is SGHDT and CDR2 is YYEEEE. The DNA for the CDR3 is TGTGCCAGCAGCTTGAGGAGGGGCCATGGCTACACCTTC. The encoded protein is CASSLRRGHGYTF.

Remarks on this clone: A junction boundary mismatches the germline segment, possibly from a read error. The chain is built from TRBV7-7 and TRBJ2-2, with TRBD2 identical over 10 bases. The CDR3 consists of 17 residues. In germline, CDR1 is SSHAT, CDR2 FNYEAQ (reference sequence). Written as DNA, the CDR3 is TGTGCTAGCAGCTCGGGACTAGCGCGCGCGAACACCGGGGAGCTGTTTTTT. Translated: CASSSGLARANTGELFF. Full variable domain (missing parts from reference TRBV7-7 and TRBJ2-2): GAGVSQSPRYKVTKRGQDVTLRCDPISSHATLYWYQQALGQGPEFLTYFNYEAQPDKSGLPSDRFSAERPEGSISTLTIQRTEQRDSAMYRCASSSGLARANTGELFFGEGSRLTVL.

The gene calls are TRBV6-5 and TRBJ2-6; D perhaps matches TRBD1 (6 bases). The CDR3 is made up of 14 amino acids. The germline V and J ends were trimmed by 10 bases and 0 bases, with 10 bases remaining between them. The germline V gene encodes CDR1 MNHEY and CDR2 SVGAGI. The CDR3 region has the DNA TGTGCCACCAGAGGGGGCTCTGGGGCCAACGTCCTGACTTTC. Amino acid sequence: CATRGGSGANVLTF.

V gene TRBV2 combines with J gene TRBJ1-2, with TRBD1 matching 7 bases. V lost 6 bases and J lost 4; bases outside the gene matches: 11. The length of the CDR3 is 15 residues. Germline V CDR1 and CDR2: SNHLY, FYNNEI. The CDR3 DNA sequence: TGTGCCAGCAGGGCTGACAGGGCAGGGACCTATGGCTACACCTTC. Its protein product is CASRADRAGTYGYTF.

In this sample, this clone turned up a few times. The chain joins TRBV5-1 to TRBJ1-1, with D perhaps TRBD1 (6 bases). V was trimmed by 0 bases and J by 3 bases, leaving 15 bases between them. Germline CDR1 and CDR2: SGHRS and YFSETQ. This CDR3 has 16 amino acids. Here the CDR3 DNA reads TGCGCCAGCAGCTTGGGCCCACAGGGCCTCGACACTGAAGCTTTCTTT. Residues: CASSLGPQGLDTEAFF.

The chain has TRBV11-2 and TRBJ2-7, with D possibly matching TRBD2 (6 bases). The CDR3 is 15 amino acids. CDR1 is SGHAT and CDR2 is FQNNGV in the germline V gene. V gave up 5 bases and J gave up 0 bases, with 14 bases separating them. CDR3 bases: TGTGCCAGCAGCCGTGGGACTCCCGCCTCCTACGAGCAGTACTTC. It codes for CASSRGTPASYEQYF.

The genes are TRBV28 and TRBJ2-7; D might be TRBD1 (6 bases). V was clipped by 6 bases and J by 6 bases, with 12 bases between them. The CDR3 is made up of 12 amino acids. Germline loops: CDR1 MDHEN, CDR2 SYDVKM. The CDR3, as DNA: TGTGCCAGCAGCTCAGGGGACGGCGAGCAGTACTTC. It specifies CASSSGDGEQYF.

The CDR3 nucleotides are TGCGCCAGCAGCTTCACACAGGGGCTGGCTGGAAACACCATATATTTT. This codes for CASSFTQGLAGNTIYF. This chain uses TRBV5-1 with TRBJ1-3; 7 bases match TRBD1. Germline CDR1 is SGHRS and CDR2 is YFSETQ. Trimming cost V 2 bases and J 2 bases; bases outside gene matches: 7. CDR3 length: 16 residues.

The chain links TRBV4-1 to TRBJ1-5; 7 nucleotides match TRBD1. Germline V gene lookup returns CDR1 MGHRA and CDR2 YSYEKL. V was clipped by 1 base and J by 4 bases; unmatched bases: 4. CDR3 length: 15 amino acids. CDR3 coding DNA: TGCGCCAGCAGCCAAGCGGACAGGCGGAATCAGCCCCAGCATTTT. Protein sequence: CASSQADRRNQPQHF.

V usage is TRBV7-9 and J usage is TRBJ1-3; a possible D gene is TRBD1 (6 bases). Trimming took off 3 bases at V and 3 bases at J, with 18 bases between the two ends. In germline, CDR1 is SEHNR, CDR2 FQNEAQ (reference sequence). The CDR3 spans 17 residues. The CDR3 spells CASSFSGGGALGNTIYF. CDR3 DNA sequence: TGTGCCAGCAGCTTTTCCGGCGGGGGGGCGCTTGGAAACACCATATATTTT.

The V and J genes are TRBV5-1 and TRBJ2-3, with D maybe TRBD1 (6 bases). CDR1 SGHRS and CDR2 YFSETQ come from the germline V gene. V lost 2 bases, J lost 1 base, and 14 bases lay in between. CDR3 length: 16 amino acids. CDR3 sequence (DNA): TGCGCCAGCAGCTTACAGGGTTCCCCCGGCACAGATACGCAGTATTTT. Translation: CASSLQGSPGTDTQYF.

This chain uses TRBV23-1 with TRBJ2-3, with 9 bases matching TRBD1. TRBV23-1 is reported as an ORF; its role is uncertain. The ends lost 7 bases at V and 3 bases at J; junction bases unmatched: 11. The CDR3 extends over 16 amino acids. The CDR3 is CASTSYGTGCTDTQYF. In DNA, the CDR3 is TGCGCCAGCACGAGTTACGGGACAGGGTGTACAGATACGCAGTATTTT.

The CDR3 protein is CASSPLADPDTQYF. CDR3 nucleotide sequence: TGTGCCAGCTCACCACTAGCGGACCCAGATACGCAGTATTTT. The chain links TRBV18 to TRBJ2-3; D is possibly TRBD2 (6 bases). The CDR3 has 14 residues. Germline V gene sequence: CDR1 KGHSH, CDR2 LQKENI. With 1 base removed from V and 4 bases from J, the gap between germline ends came to 9 bases. Together with reference TRBV18 and TRBJ2-3, the CDR3 gives the full variable domain: NAGVMQNPRHLVRRRGQEARLRCSPMKGHSHVYWYRQLPEEGLKFMVYLQKENIIDESGMPKERFSAEFPKEGPSILRIQQVVRGDSAAYFCASSPLADPDTQYFGPGTRLTVL.

The chain joins TRBV27 to TRBJ1-5; D gene ambiguous. The V end lost 5 bases, the J end lost 5 bases, and 16 bases lay between the germline ends. Germline CDR1 is MNHEY and CDR2 is SMNVEV (reference sequence). CDR3 size: 15 residues. Here the CDR3 reads CASSADRGRDQPQHF. The CDR3 region has the DNA TGTGCCAGCAGTGCCGACCGGGGAAGGGATCAGCCCCAGCATTTT.